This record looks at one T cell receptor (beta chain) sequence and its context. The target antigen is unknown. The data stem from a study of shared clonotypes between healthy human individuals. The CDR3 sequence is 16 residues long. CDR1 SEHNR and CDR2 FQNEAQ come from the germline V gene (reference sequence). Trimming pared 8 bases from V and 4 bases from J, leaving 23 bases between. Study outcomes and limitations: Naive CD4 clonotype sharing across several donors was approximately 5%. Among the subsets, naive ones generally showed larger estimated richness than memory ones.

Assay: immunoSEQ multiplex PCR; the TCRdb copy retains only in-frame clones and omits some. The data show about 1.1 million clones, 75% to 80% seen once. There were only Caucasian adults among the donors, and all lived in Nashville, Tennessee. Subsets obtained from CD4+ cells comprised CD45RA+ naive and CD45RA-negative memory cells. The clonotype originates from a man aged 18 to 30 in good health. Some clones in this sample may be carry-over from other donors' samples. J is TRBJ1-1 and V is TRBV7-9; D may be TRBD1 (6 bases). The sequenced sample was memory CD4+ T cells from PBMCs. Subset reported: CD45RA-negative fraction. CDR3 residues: CASGSGGGFVGTEAFF. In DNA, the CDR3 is TGTGCCAGCGGTTCAGGAGGGGGGTTTGTAGGCACTGAAGCTTTCTTT. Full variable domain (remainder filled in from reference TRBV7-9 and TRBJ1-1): DTGVSQNPRHKITKRGQNVTFRCDPISEHNRLYWYRQTLGQGPEFLTYFQNEAQLEKSRLLSDRFSAERPKGSFSTLEIQRTEQGDSAMYLCASGSGGGFVGTEAFFGQGTRLTVV.